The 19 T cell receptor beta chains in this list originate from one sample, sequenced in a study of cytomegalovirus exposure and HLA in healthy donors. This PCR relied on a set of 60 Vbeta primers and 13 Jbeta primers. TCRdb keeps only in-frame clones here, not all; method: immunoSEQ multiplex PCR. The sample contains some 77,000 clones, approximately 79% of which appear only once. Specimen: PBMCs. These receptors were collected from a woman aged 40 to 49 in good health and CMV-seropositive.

CDR3 DNA: TGTGCCAGCAGTTTGGGGAGCGGGCCCCCTTCACCAGGCGAGCAGTACTTC. This sequence encodes CASSLGSGPPSPGEQYF. The chain couples TRBV28 to TRBJ2-7; D is possibly TRBD2 (6 bases). The ends were cut back, 3 bases at V and 6 bases at J, with 24 bases in the middle. The germline gives CDR1 MDHEN, CDR2 SYDVKM. CDR3 length: 17 residues.

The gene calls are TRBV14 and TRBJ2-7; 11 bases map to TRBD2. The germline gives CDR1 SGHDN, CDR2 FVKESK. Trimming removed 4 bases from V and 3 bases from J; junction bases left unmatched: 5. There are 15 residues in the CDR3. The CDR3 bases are TGTGCCAGCAGCCCCCTAGCGGGGGGATTCTACGAGCAGTACTTC. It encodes CASSPLAGGFYEQYF. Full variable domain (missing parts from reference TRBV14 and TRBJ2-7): EAGVTQFPSHSVIEKGQTVTLRCDPISGHDNLYWYRRVMGKEIKFLLHFVKESKQDESGMPNNRFLAERTGGTYSTLKVQPAELEDSGVYFCASSPLAGGFYEQYFGPGTRLTVT.

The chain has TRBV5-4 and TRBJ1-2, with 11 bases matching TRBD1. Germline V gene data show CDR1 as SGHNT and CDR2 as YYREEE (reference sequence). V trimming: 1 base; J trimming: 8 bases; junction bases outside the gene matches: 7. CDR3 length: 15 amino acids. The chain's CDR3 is CASSLPDRGLRGYTF. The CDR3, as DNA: TGTGCCAGCAGCTTGCCGGACAGGGGGCTTCGCGGCTACACCTTC.

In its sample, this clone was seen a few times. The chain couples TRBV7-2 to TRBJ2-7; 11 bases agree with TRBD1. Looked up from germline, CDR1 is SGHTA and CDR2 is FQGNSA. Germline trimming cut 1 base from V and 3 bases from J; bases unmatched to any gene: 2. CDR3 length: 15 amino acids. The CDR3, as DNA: TGTGCCAGCAGCTTAGGGGGGACAGGGGGCTACGAGCAGTACTTC. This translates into CASSLGGTGGYEQYF.

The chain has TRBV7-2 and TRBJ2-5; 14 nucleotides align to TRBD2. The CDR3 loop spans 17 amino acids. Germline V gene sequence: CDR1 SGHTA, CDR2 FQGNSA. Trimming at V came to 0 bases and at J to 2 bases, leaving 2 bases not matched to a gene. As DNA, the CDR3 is TGTGCCAGCAGCTTAGCGACTAGCGGGAGGGATCAAGAGACCCAGTACTTC. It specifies CASSLATSGRDQETQYF.

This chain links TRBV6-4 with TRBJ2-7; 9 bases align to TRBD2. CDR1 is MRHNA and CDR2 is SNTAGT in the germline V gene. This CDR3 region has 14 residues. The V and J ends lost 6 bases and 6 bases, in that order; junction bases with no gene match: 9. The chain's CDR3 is CASRLSGSSSEQYF. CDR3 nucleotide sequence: TGTGCCAGCAGACTTAGCGGGAGTTCGTCCGAGCAGTACTTC.

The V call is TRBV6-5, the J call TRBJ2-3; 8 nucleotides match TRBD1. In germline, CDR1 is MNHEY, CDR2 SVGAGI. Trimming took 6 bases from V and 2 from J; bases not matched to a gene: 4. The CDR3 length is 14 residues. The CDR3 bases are TGTGCCAGCAGCCAGGGGGCCGTCACAGATACGCAGTATTTT. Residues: CASSQGAVTDTQYF.

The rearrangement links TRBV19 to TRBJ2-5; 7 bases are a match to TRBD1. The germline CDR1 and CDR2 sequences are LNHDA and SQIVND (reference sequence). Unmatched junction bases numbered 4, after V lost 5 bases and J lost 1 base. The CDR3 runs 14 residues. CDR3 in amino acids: CASSSDRFQETQYF. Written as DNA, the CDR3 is TGTGCCAGTAGTTCGGACAGGTTCCAAGAGACCCAGTACTTC.

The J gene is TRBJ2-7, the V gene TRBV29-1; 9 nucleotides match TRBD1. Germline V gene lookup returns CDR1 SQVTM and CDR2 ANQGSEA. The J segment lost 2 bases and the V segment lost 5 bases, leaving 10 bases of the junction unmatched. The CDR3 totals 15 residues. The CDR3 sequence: CSVSNRGLGTYEQYF. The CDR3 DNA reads TGCAGCGTTTCCAACAGGGGGCTCGGTACCTACGAGCAGTACTTC.

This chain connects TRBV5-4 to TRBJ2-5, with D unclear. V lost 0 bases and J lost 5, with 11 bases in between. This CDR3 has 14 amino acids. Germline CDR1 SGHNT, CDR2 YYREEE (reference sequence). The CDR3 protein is CASSLDLAQETQYF. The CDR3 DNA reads TGTGCCAGCAGCTTGGACTTAGCTCAGGAGACCCAGTACTTC.

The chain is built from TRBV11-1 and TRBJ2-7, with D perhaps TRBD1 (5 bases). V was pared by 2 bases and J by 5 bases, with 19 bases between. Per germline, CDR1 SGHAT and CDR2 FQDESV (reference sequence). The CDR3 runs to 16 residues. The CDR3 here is CASSLNIGQGGNEQYF. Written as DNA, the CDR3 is TGTGCCAGCAGCTTAAACATCGGGCAGGGCGGAAACGAGCAGTACTTC. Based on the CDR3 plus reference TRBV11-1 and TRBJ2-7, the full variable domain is EAEVAQSPRYKITEKSQAVAFWCDPISGHATLYWYRQILGQGPELLVQFQDESVVDDSQLPKDRFSAERLKGVDSTLKIQPAELGDSAMYLCASSLNIGQGGNEQYFGPGTRLTVT.

The CDR3 nucleotides are TGCGCCAGCACCCGGAGCGGGGACAGGGGTCAGGAGACCCAGTACTTC. Amino acids: CASTRSGDRGQETQYF. This chain connects TRBV5-1 to TRBJ2-5; 10 bases are shared with TRBD1. This CDR3 comprises 16 residues. V dropped 6 bases and J dropped 5; count of bases not matched to a gene: 13. Germline V gene lookup returns CDR1 SGHRS and CDR2 YFSETQ. Combining the CDR3 with reference TRBV5-1 and TRBJ2-5 gives the whole variable domain KAGVTQTPRYLIKTRGQQVTLSCSPISGHRSVSWYQQTPGQGLQFLFEYFSETQRNKGNFPGRFSGRQFSNSRSEMNVSTLELGDSALYLCASTRSGDRGQETQYFGPGTRLLVL.

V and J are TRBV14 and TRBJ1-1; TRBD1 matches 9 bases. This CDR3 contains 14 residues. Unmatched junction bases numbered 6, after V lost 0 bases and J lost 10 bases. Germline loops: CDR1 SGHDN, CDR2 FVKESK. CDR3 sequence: CASSQETGGMGAFF. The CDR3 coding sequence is TGTGCCAGCAGCCAAGAGACAGGGGGAATGGGAGCTTTCTTT. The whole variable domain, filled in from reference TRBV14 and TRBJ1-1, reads EAGVTQFPSHSVIEKGQTVTLRCDPISGHDNLYWYRRVMGKEIKFLLHFVKESKQDESGMPNNRFLAERTGGTYSTLKVQPAELEDSGVYFCASSQETGGMGAFFGQGTRLTVV.

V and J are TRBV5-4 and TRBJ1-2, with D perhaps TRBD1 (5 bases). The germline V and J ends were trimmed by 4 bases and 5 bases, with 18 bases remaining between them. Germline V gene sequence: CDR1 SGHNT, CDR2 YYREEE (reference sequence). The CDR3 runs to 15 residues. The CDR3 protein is CASSRPAGTGYGYTF. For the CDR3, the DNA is TGTGCCAGCAGCCGCCCGGCAGGGACTGGGTATGGCTACACCTTC.

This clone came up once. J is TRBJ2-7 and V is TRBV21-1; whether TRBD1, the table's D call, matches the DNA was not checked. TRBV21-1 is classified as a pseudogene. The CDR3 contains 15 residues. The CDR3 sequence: CASSPRQASSYEQYF. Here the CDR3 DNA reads TGTGCCAGCAGCCCCCGACAGGCGAGCTCCTACGAGCAGTACTTC.

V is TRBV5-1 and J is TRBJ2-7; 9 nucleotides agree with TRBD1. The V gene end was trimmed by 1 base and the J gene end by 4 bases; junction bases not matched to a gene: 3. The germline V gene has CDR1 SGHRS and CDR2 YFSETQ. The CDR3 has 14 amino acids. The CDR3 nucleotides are TGCGCCAGCAGCTTGAGGGGACAGGGTTACGAGCAGTACTTC. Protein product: CASSLRGQGYEQYF.

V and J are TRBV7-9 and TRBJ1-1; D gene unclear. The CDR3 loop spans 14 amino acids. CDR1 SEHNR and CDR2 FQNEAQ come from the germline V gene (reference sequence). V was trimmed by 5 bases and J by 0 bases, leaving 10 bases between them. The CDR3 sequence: CASSLLILNTEAFF. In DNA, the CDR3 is TGTGCCAGCAGCCTCTTAATTCTGAACACTGAAGCTTTCTTT. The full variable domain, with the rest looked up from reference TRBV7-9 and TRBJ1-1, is DTGVSQNPRHKITKRGQNVTFRCDPISEHNRLYWYRQTLGQGPEFLTYFQNEAQLEKSRLLSDRFSAERPKGSFSTLEIQRTEQGDSAMYLCASSLLILNTEAFFGQGTRLTVV.

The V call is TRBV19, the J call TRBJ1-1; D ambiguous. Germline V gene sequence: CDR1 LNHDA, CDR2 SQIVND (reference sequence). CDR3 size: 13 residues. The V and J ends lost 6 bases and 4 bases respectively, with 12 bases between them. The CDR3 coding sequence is TGTGCCAGTAGCCTACAGTTGTTCACTGAAGCTTTCTTT. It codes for CASSLQLFTEAFF.

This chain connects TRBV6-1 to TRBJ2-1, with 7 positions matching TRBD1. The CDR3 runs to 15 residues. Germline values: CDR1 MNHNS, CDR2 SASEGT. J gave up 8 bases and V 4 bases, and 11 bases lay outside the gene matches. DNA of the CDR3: TGTGCCAGCAGTGTCAGACAGGGCTTTGTTTATGAGCAGTTCTTC. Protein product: CASSVRQGFVYEQFF.